This TCR beta chain appears in the sequencing data of a study of CD8 T cells in Susac syndrome. V dropped 3 bases and J dropped 5; count of bases not matched to a gene: 5. The CDR3 totals 15 residues. Germline CDR1 reads SEHNR; CDR2 reads FQNEAQ (reference sequence). A remark on this clonotype: Its cognate antigen is unknown.

An amount of RNA that ranged from roughly 0.5 to 1 ug was reverse transcribed with random hexamers. Amplification of TCR beta CDR3 spanned 54 Vbeta and 13 Jbeta via immunoSEQ multiplex PCR. TCRdb redid the calling of the immunoSEQ multiplex PCR reads with MiXCR, one entry per CDR3 protein. The table includes 330,000 or so distinct CDR3 sequences, 89% detected once. Negative isolation was applied to CD8+ and CD4+ T cells, and FACS enrichment was applied to TEMRA cells. Whole-study findings and limits: It was acknowledged in the study that its TCR sequencing and HLA analysis involved a relatively small number of individuals.

This receptor was obtained from a human donor with multiple sclerosis. Source material: CD8+ T cells from PBMCs. This chain uses TRBV7-9 with TRBJ2-3; 10 bases line up with TRBD1. The CDR3 protein is CASSFWTGGEDTQYF. CDR3 DNA sequence: TGTGCCAGCAGCTTCTGGACAGGGGGGGAAGATACGCAGTATTTT.